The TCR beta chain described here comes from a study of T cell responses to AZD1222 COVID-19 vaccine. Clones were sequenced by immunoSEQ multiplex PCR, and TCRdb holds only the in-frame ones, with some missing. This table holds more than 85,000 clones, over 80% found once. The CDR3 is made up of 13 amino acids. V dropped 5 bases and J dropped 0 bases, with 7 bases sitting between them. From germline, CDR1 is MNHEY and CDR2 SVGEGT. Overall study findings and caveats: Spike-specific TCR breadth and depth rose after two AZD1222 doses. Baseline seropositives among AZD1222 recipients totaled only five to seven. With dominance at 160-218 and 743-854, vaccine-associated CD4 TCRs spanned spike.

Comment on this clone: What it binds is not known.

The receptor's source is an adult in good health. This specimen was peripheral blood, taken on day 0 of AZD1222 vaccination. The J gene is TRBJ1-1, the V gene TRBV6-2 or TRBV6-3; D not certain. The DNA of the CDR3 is TGTGCCAGCAGTCGGAAGATGAACACTGAAGCTTTCTTT. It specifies CASSRKMNTEAFF.